This TCR beta chain originates from a study of control samples from healthy donors and cancer patients. Using immunoSEQ multiplex PCR, the repertoire was profiled, and TCRdb retains in-frame clones only, with some absent. The sample lists tens of thousands of clones, roughly nine tenths occurring once. The CDR3 runs to 14 residues. CDR1 LGHNT and CDR2 FRNRAP come from the germline V gene. Trimming removed 3 bases at V and 4 bases at J, with 13 bases between. This TCR derives from a man aged 50-60 years with lung cancer. The material sequenced was PBMCs. J is TRBJ2-7 and V is TRBV12-5; unclear D gene. CDR3 sequence: CASGLAGEPYEQYF. Written as DNA, the CDR3 is TGTGCTAGTGGTTTAGCCGGAGAACCTTACGAGCAGTACTTC.